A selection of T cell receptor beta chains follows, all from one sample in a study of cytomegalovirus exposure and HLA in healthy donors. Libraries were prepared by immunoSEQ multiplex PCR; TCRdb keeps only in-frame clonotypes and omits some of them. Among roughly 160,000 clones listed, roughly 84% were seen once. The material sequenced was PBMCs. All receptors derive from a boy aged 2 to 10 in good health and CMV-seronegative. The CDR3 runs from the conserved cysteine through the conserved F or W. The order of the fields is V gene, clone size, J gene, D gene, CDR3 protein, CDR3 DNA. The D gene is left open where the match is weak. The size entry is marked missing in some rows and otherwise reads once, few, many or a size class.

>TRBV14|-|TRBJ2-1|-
CASSQRVGNPTNNEQFF
TGTGCCAGCAGCCAAAGGGTCGGGAACCCCACGAACAATGAGCAGTTCTTC
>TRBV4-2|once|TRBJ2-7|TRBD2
CASSQERVGLAVYEQYF
TGTGCCAGCAGCCAAGAAAGGGTGGGACTAGCGGTCTACGAGCAGTACTTC
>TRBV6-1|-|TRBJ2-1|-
CASSGGTAYSYNEQFF
TGTGCCAGCAGTGGCGGGACAGCATACTCCTACAATGAGCAGTTCTTC
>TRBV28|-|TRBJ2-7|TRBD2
CASSSTSGGYEQYF
TGTGCCAGCAGTTCGACTAGCGGGGGCTACGAGCAGTACTTC
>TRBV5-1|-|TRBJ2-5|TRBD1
CASSPGTAQETQYF
TGCGCCAGCAGCCCCGGGACAGCCCAAGAGACCCAGTACTTC
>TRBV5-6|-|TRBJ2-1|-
CASSPPGYNEQFF
TGTGCCAGCAGCCCGCCCGGGTACAATGAGCAGTTCTTC
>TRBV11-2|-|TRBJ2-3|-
CASSPLGDTRSTDTQYF
TGTGCCAGCAGCCCACTCGGGGACACCCGAAGTACAGATACGCAGTATTTT
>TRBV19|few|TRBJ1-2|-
CASTPGYNYGYTF
TGTGCCAGTACCCCGGGGTATAACTATGGCTACACCTTC
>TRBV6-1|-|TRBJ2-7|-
CASAISEQYF
TGTGCCTCCGCTATATCCGAGCAGTACTTC
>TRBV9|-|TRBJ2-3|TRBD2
CASSPLSGGRDTQYF
TGTGCCAGCAGCCCCTTATCGGGGGGGCGTGATACGCAGTATTTT
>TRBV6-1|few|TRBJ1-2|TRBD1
CASSSRDRGYGYTF
TGTGCCAGCAGTTCCCGGGACAGGGGATATGGCTACACCTTC
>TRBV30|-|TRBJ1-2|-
CAWNGGRGYTF
TGTGCCTGGAATGGGGGCCGGGGCTACACCTTC
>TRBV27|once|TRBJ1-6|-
CASTARGSSYNSPLHF
TGTGCCAGCACCGCTAGGGGAAGCTCCTATAATTCACCCCTCCACTTT
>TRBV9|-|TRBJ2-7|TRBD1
CASSVGGQGLYEQYF
TGTGCCAGCAGCGTAGGGGGACAGGGGCTCTACGAGCAGTACTTC
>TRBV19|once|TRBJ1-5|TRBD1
CASSLDRGQPQHF
TGTGCCAGTAGCTTGGACAGGGGCCAGCCCCAGCATTTT
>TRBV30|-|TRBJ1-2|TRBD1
CAWSVTRGLRYGYTF
TGTGCCTGGAGTGTGACGAGGGGGCTGCGCTATGGCTACACCTTC
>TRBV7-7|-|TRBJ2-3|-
CASSPTGESTDTQYF
TGTGCCAGCAGCCCCACCGGGGAAAGCACAGATACGCAGTATTTT
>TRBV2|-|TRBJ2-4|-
CASSEGPGNIQYF
TGTGCCAGCAGTGAAGGTCCAGGCAACATTCAGTACTTC
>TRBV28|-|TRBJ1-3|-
CASSFRGLSGNTIYF
TGTGCCAGCAGTTTCCGAGGTCTCTCTGGAAACACTATATATTTT
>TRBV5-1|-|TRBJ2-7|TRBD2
CASSLVRAGVGSGEQYF
TGCGCCAGCAGCTTGGTAAGAGCGGGAGTGGGATCCGGCGAGCAGTACTTC
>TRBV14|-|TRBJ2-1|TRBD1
CASRDRGLQFF
TGTGCCAGCAGGGACAGGGGGCTACAGTTCTTC
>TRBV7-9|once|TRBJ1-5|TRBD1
CASSYWGKTGYQPQHF
TGTGCCAGCAGCTATTGGGGGAAGACAGGGTACCAGCCCCAGCATTTT
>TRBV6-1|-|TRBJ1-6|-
CASSELSSYNSPLHF
TGTGCCAGCAGTGAACTGAGCTCCTATAATTCACCCCTCCACTTT
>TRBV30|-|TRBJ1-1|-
CAWSGRLNTEAFF
TGTGCCTGGAGTGGCAGACTTAACACTGAAGCTTTCTTT
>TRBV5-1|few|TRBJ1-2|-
CASSSQGWGYGYTF
TGCGCCAGCAGCTCACAGGGTTGGGGCTATGGCTACACCTTC
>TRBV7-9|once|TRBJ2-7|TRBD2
CASIPGGRRRGPYEQYF
TGTGCCAGCATCCCGGGCGGGAGAAGGCGGGGCCCCTACGAGCAGTACTTC
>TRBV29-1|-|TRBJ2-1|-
CSVASSDEQFF
TGCAGCGTCGCCTCTAGCGATGAGCAGTTCTTC
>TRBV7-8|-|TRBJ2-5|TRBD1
CASSLENDRATQETQYF
TGTGCCAGCAGCTTAGAGAACGACAGGGCCACTCAAGAGACCCAGTACTTC
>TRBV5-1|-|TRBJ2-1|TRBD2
CASRARTGGSYNEQFF
TGCGCCAGCAGGGCCCGGACGGGGGGCTCCTACAATGAGCAGTTCTTC
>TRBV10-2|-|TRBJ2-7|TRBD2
CASSESAPGLAGPGEQYF
TGCGCCAGCAGTGAGTCGGCTCCGGGACTAGCGGGACCGGGGGAGCAGTACTTC
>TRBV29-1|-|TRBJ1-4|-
CSVEDNEEANEKLFF
TGCAGCGTTGAAGATAACGAGGAGGCTAATGAAAAACTGTTTTTT
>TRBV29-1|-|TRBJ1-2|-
CGVDQRSNYGYTF
TGCGGCGTTGACCAGCGATCTAACTATGGCTACACCTTC
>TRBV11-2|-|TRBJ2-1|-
CASSPGHGQGGDNEQFF
TGTGCCAGCAGTCCCGGCCATGGACAGGGAGGGGACAATGAGCAGTTCTTC
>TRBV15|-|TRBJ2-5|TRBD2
CATSRDQLAGETQYF
TGTGCCACCAGCAGAGATCAACTAGCGGGAGAGACCCAGTACTTC
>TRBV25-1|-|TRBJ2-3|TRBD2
CASSVGLLRETQYF
TGTGCCAGCAGTGTGGGACTACTCCGGGAGACGCAGTATTTT
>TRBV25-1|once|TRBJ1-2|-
CASSEWGRVGYTF
TGTGCCAGCAGTGAATGGGGCAGGGTCGGCTACACCTTC
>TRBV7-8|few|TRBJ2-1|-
CASSSATGKYSYNEQFF
TGTGCCAGCAGCTCTGCGACAGGTAAATACTCCTACAATGAGCAGTTCTTC
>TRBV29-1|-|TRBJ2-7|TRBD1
CSVARGNEQYF
TGCAGCGTGGCCAGGGGGAACGAGCAGTACTTC
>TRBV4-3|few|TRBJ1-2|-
CASSQGGNSFYGYTF
TGCGCCAGCAGCCAAGGAGGGAACAGCTTCTATGGCTACACCTTC
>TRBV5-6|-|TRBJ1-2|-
CASSLLELARGGYTF
TGTGCCAGCAGCTTGCTAGAACTGGCACGAGGTGGCTACACCTTC
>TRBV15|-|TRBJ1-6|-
CATSPTGTNSPLHF
TGTGCCACCAGCCCGACAGGAACTAATTCACCCCTCCACTTT
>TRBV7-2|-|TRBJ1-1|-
CASSLVSGANTEAFF
TGTGCCAGCAGCTTAGTGTCTGGGGCGAACACTGAAGCTTTCTTT
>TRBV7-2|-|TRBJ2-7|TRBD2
CASSPGLAGGPNLIYEQYF
TGTGCCAGCAGCCCTGGACTAGCGGGAGGGCCGAACCTGATATACGAGCAGTACTTC
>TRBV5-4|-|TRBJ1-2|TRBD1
CASSLKGARHYGYTF
TGTGCCAGCAGCTTGAAGGGGGCGCGACACTATGGCTACACCTTC
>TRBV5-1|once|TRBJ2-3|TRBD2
CASSLLAGGATDTQYF
TGCGCCAGCAGCTTACTAGCGGGGGGGGCCACAGATACGCAGTATTTT
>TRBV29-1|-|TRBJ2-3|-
CSVEGRQGRKTQYF
TGCAGCGTTGAAGGCAGGCAGGGGCGCAAAACGCAGTATTTT
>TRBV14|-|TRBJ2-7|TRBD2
CASSPLAGGTYEQYF
TGTGCCAGCAGCCCTCTGGCGGGAGGGACATACGAGCAGTACTTC
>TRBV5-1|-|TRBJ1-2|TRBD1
CASSLAAGQGLGYTF
TGCGCCAGCAGCTTGGCCGCGGGACAGGGGTTAGGCTACACCTTC
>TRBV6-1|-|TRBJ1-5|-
CASSTSGRNQPQHF
-
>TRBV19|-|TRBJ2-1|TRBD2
CASSIAGLGADEQFF
TGTGCCAGTAGTATTGCCGGACTAGGGGCGGATGAGCAGTTCTTC